The entry that follows covers one T cell receptor (beta chain) sequence. The data belong to a study of monozygotic twins with inflammatory bowel disease. The quantity of total RNA per TCR library was about 3,700 ng. Using TCRalpha and TCRbeta cDNA, the researchers carried out two nested PCRs that lasted roughly 16 and 10 cycles. TCRdb re-called the 5' RACE reads and catalogs CDR3 proteins one per entry, DNA excluded. The listing records 150,000 to 200,000 distinct CDR3 sequences. The sequenced material came from blood. This TCR was recovered from a human donor with ulcerative colitis or Crohn's disease, or a healthy co-twin of an affected twin (not recorded which).

The CDR3 sequence: CASSLSSQPSDTQYF. V usage is TRBV5-1 and J usage is TRBJ2-3. The length of the CDR3 is 15 residues. Germline V gives CDR1 SGHRS, CDR2 YFSETQ. Supplemented by reference TRBV5-1 and TRBJ2-3, the full variable domain reads KAGVTQTPRYLIKTRGQQVTLSCSPISGHRSVSWYQQTPGQGLQFLFEYFSETQRNKGNFPGRFSGRQFSNSRSEMNVSTLELGDSALYLCASSLSSQPSDTQYFGPGTRLTVL.